These 23 T cell receptor beta chains originate from one sample sequenced in a study of post-analysis software for immune sequencing data. General study points: Five or six TRBV segments were significantly more frequent in patients than in controls. TRBV5-6, TRBV5-1 and TRBV20-1 were among these segments.

Their target antigens are unknown. Unique molecular identifiers were carried by the TCR beta cDNA libraries. TCRdb re-derived calls from the PCR reads in MiXCR, one entry per CDR3 protein. This sample has 750,000 to 950,000 distinct CDR3 sequences, with roughly half found just once. The sample consisted of blood. Every receptor here comes from a girl between 5 and 17 years old with multiple sclerosis.

This clonotype was observed a single time. This chain links TRBV7-2 with TRBJ2-1; the match to TRBD1 covers 11 bases. The CDR3 has 15 residues. V lost 7 bases, J lost 6 bases, and 8 bases stayed unmatched. Germline V CDR1 and CDR2: SGHTA, FQGNSA. This chain's CDR3 is CASTVGTGGLNEQFF. The CDR3 coding sequence is TGTGCCAGCACGGTGGGGACAGGGGGGCTCAATGAGCAGTTCTTC.

In its sample, this clonotype was seen many times. V is TRBV20-1 and J is TRBJ2-5; D is perhaps TRBD1 or TRBD2 (5 bases each). Germline V gene data show CDR1 as DFQATT and CDR2 as SNEGSKA (reference sequence). This CDR3 contains 13 residues. V lost 7 bases and J 4 bases, leaving 16 bases between the germline ends. CDR3 bases: TGCAGTGTTCCGGGACGGATTTCAGAGACCCAGTACTTC. Residues: CSVPGRISETQYF.

J is TRBJ2-5 and V is TRBV9; D not resolved. The V end lost 0 bases, the J end lost 5 bases, and 8 bases lay between the germline ends. The CDR3 spans 13 residues. CDR1 is SGDLS and CDR2 is YYNGEE in the germline V gene. The CDR3 region is CASSVDVGETQYF. CDR3 DNA: TGTGCCAGCAGCGTAGACGTAGGGGAGACCCAGTACTTC.

This clonotype was detected only once. The rearrangement joins TRBV5-1 to TRBJ1-1, with D uncertain. V was pared by 1 base and J by 10 bases, with 20 bases between. The CDR3 totals 15 residues. Germline CDR1 reads SGHRS; CDR2 reads YFSETQ. The CDR3 loop is CASSLTGPSQVGAFF. CDR3 in DNA: TGCGCCAGCAGCTTGACCGGGCCCTCTCAGGTTGGAGCTTTCTTT. The full variable domain, rest sourced from reference TRBV5-1 and TRBJ1-1, is KAGVTQTPRYLIKTRGQQVTLSCSPISGHRSVSWYQQTPGQGLQFLFEYFSETQRNKGNFPGRFSGRQFSNSRSEMNVSTLELGDSALYLCASSLTGPSQVGAFFGQGTRLTVV.

V and J are TRBV9 and TRBJ2-3; TRBD2 matches 12 bases. The germline V gene has CDR1 SGDLS and CDR2 YYNGEE. With V trimmed by 4 bases and J by 3 bases, 6 bases remained unmatched. This CDR3 is 16 amino acids long. CDR3 nucleotide sequence: TGTGCCAGCAGCAGGTCCGGACTAGCGGGGACAGATACGCAGTATTTT. Translation gives CASSRSGLAGTDTQYF.

This clonotype was seen a handful of times. The chain couples TRBV29-1 to TRBJ2-3, with no clear D. CDR1 and CDR2 from the germline V gene are SQVTM and ANQGSEA. Trimming took off 4 bases at V and 2 bases at J, with 10 bases between the two ends. The CDR3 runs 13 residues. The CDR3 DNA reads as TGCAGCGTTGGCTTACAGATCACAGATACGCAGTATTTT. Translated, it gives CSVGLQITDTQYF.

The chain uses TRBV5-1 and TRBJ2-3; D is uncertain. The CDR3 has 15 residues. The V gene lost 0 bases and the J gene lost 5 bases, with 13 bases spanning the gap. The V gene's germline CDR1 is SGHRS and CDR2 YFSETQ. CDR3 sequence: CASSLGVGQLDTQYF. The CDR3, as DNA: TGCGCCAGCAGCTTGGGAGTAGGCCAACTAGATACGCAGTATTTT.

This clonotype was seen at least ten times. This sequence joins TRBV20-1 and TRBJ2-1; D is unresolved. This CDR3 is built from 11 residues. V was trimmed by 3 bases and J by 1 base, leaving 1 base between them. Germline values: CDR1 DFQATT, CDR2 SNEGSKA (reference sequence). CDR3 in amino acids: CSASSYNEQFF. CDR3 in DNA: TGCAGTGCTAGTTCCTACAATGAGCAGTTCTTC.

J is TRBJ1-2 and V is TRBV29-1; no clear D gene. Germline V gene lookup returns CDR1 SQVTM and CDR2 ANQGSEA. Trimming took off 7 bases at V and 0 bases at J, with 15 bases between the two ends. The CDR3 has 14 residues. The CDR3 sequence is CSEGGGNTNYGYTF. CDR3 sequence (DNA): TGCAGCGAAGGAGGCGGCAACACTAACTATGGCTACACCTTC.

There are a few counts of this clonotype. The gene calls are TRBV4-1 and TRBJ2-4, with 10 positions matching TRBD2. The CDR3 is 19 amino acids. V lost 0 bases, J lost 0 bases, and 8 bases stayed unmatched. CDR1 MGHRA and CDR2 YSYEKL come from the germline V gene. The CDR3 region has the DNA TGCGCCAGCAGCCAAGATGTAGCGGGAGGTTACTTAGCCAAAAACATTCAGTACTTC. This codes for CASSQDVAGGYLAKNIQYF.

The gene calls are TRBV9 and TRBJ2-3; D unclear. The germline V gene encodes CDR1 SGDLS and CDR2 YYNGEE. CDR3 length equals 16 residues. V lost 1 base to trimming and J lost 7 bases, with 19 bases between them. CDR3 residues: CASSVFDRANPYTQYF. The CDR3 nucleotides read TGTGCCAGCAGCGTATTCGACCGGGCCAACCCATATACGCAGTATTTT.

V usage is TRBV15 and J usage is TRBJ1-2; 8 bases line up with TRBD1. Germline-derived CDR1 and CDR2 are LNHNV and YYDKDF (reference sequence). V gave up 1 base and J gave up 9 bases; unmatched junction bases: 4. The CDR3 runs to 13 residues. DNA for the CDR3: TGTGCCACCAGCAGAGGGACAGGGCCGAGCTACACCTTC. This codes for CATSRGTGPSYTF.

V is TRBV3-1 and J is TRBJ1-2; D may be TRBD1 (5 bases). This CDR3 is 16 amino acids long. Germline V gene data show CDR1 as LGHDT and CDR2 as YNNKEL (reference sequence). V gave up 4 bases and J gave up 2 bases, with 17 bases separating them. The CDR3, as DNA: TGTGCCAGCAGCCCTACTAACGGGGGGGACAACTATGGCTACACCTTC. It yields the protein CASSPTNGGDNYGYTF.

In its sample, this clonotype was seen a few times. The CDR3 here is CASSYGGFYEQYF. As DNA, the CDR3 is TGCGCCAGCAGCTACGGCGGATTCTACGAGCAGTACTTC. This chain connects TRBV5-1 to TRBJ2-7; D gene uncertain. The V gene lost 3 bases and the J gene lost 3 bases, with 10 bases spanning the gap. CDR1 and CDR2 from the germline V gene are SGHRS and YFSETQ. The CDR3 is made up of 13 amino acids.

The rearrangement uses TRBV27 and TRBJ1-5; a possible D gene is TRBD1 (5 bases). Germline CDR1 reads MNHEY; CDR2 reads SMNVEV (reference sequence). V lost 7 bases and J lost 3, with 10 bases in between. This CDR3 comprises 13 residues. The CDR3 reads CASMEGPNQPQHF. CDR3 nucleotides: TGTGCCAGCATGGAGGGGCCCAATCAGCCCCAGCATTTT.

This chain connects TRBV6-1 to TRBJ1-1, with 8 positions matching TRBD1. The CDR3 contains 14 residues. Germline CDR1 is MNHNS and CDR2 is SASEGT. V trimming: 7 bases; J trimming: 1 base; junction bases outside the gene matches: 5. CDR3 sequence: CASTMGTGNTEAFF. The CDR3 coding sequence is TGTGCCAGCACCATGGGGACAGGGAACACTGAAGCTTTCTTT.

This clonotype showed up just a few times. The chain is built from TRBV7-2 and TRBJ2-3; D may match TRBD1 or TRBD2 (6 bases each). CDR3 length: 14 residues. Germline assignment: CDR1 SGHTA and CDR2 FQGNSA. The V and J ends lost 4 bases and 1 base respectively, with 9 bases between them. CDR3 coding DNA: TGTGCCAGCAGCTGGGGGGCCGGCACAGATACGCAGTATTTT. Its protein product is CASSWGAGTDTQYF.

V gene TRBV24-1 combines with J gene TRBJ2-1; 9 positions agree with TRBD1. Germline CDR1 KGHDR, CDR2 SFDVKD. The CDR3 totals 16 residues. After removal of 4 bases from V and 8 bases from J, the junction contained 11 bases not matched to a gene. This CDR3 is CATSDPGTGRRDEQFF. CDR3 DNA sequence: TGTGCCACCAGTGACCCCGGGACAGGGCGCCGGGATGAGCAGTTCTTC.

The CDR3 region is CSATIPGQGNYGYTF. As DNA, the CDR3 is TGCAGTGCTACAATACCGGGACAGGGGAACTATGGCTACACCTTC. The chain links TRBV20-1 to TRBJ1-2, with 10 bases matching TRBD1. The length of the CDR3 is 15 residues. Looked up from germline, CDR1 is DFQATT and CDR2 is SNEGSKA (reference sequence). Trimming took 4 bases from V and 2 from J; bases not matched to a gene: 7.

This chain links TRBV7-9 with TRBJ1-2; the match to TRBD1 covers 10 bases. The CDR3 sequence is 16 residues long. The J segment lost 2 bases and the V segment lost 5 bases, leaving 8 bases of the junction unmatched. The germline gives CDR1 SEHNR, CDR2 FQNEAQ (reference sequence). CDR3 sequence reads: CASSEPGQGENYGYTF. CDR3 nucleotides: TGTGCCAGCAGCGAACCTGGACAGGGGGAAAACTATGGCTACACCTTC. The variable domain in full, with the rest retrieved from reference TRBV7-9 and TRBJ1-2, is DTGVSQNPRHKITKRGQNVTFRCDPISEHNRLYWYRQTLGQGPEFLTYFQNEAQLEKSRLLSDRFSAERPKGSFSTLEIQRTEQGDSAMYLCASSEPGQGENYGYTFGSGTRLTVV.

This clonotype was counted between two and nine times. The chain recombines TRBV10-2 with TRBJ2-1; D is possibly TRBD2 (7 bases). Trimming took 6 bases from V and 7 from J, leaving 16 bases between them. Germline loops: CDR1 WSHSY, CDR2 SAAADI. The CDR3 length is 14 residues. Here the CDR3 reads CASRRGEGGNEQFF. The CDR3 bases are TGCGCCAGCAGGAGAGGGGAGGGGGGGAATGAGCAGTTCTTC.

This clonotype was detected only a few times. The chain links TRBV7-3 to TRBJ1-1; D is unclear. The CDR3 runs to 10 residues. Trimming left V 5 bases short and J 8 bases short, with 6 bases between. CDR1 is SGHTA and CDR2 is FQGTGA in the germline V gene. The CDR3 is CASSLMEAFF. CDR3 sequence (DNA): TGTGCCAGCAGCCTTATGGAAGCTTTCTTT.

V is TRBV6-5 and J is TRBJ2-3; D not certain. Between the trimmed V and J ends, which lost 0 bases and 0 bases, there was a span of 7 bases. The CDR3 consists of 15 residues. CDR1 and CDR2 (germline): MNHEY, SVGAGI. The CDR3 spells CASSYSQVSTDTQYF. The DNA for the CDR3 is TGTGCCAGCAGTTACTCCCAGGTTAGCACAGATACGCAGTATTTT.